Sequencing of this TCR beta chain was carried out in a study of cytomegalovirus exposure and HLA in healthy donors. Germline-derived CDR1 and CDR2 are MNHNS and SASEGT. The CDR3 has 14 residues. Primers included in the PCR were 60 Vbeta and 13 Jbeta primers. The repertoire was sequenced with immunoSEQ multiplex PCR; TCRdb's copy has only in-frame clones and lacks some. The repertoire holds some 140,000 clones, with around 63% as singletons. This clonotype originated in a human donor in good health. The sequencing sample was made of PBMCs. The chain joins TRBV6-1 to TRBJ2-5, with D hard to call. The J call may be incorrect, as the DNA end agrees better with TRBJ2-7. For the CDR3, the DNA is TGTGCCAGCCTTCAGACCGGTAGCTCCTACGAGCAGTACTTC. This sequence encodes CASLQTGSSYEQYF.